One sample yielded the 24 T cell receptor beta chains listed below, sequenced in a study of control samples from healthy donors and cancer patients. Repertoires were generated with immunoSEQ multiplex PCR, while TCRdb's copy carries only in-frame clones and drops some. This sample has some 54,000 clones, with approximately 95% found just once. Sequenced material: blood. The receptors stem from a woman younger than 45 in good health.

This chain joins TRBV6-5 and TRBJ1-1, with 9 bases that match TRBD1. This CDR3 spans 14 amino acids. The V gene end was trimmed by 6 bases and the J gene end by 2 bases; junction bases not matched to a gene: 4. The germline V gene encodes CDR1 MNHEY and CDR2 SVGAGI. CDR3 residues: CASSLQGANTEAFF. The DNA of the CDR3 is TGTGCCAGCAGCCTACAGGGGGCAAACACTGAAGCTTTCTTT.

This chain links TRBV5-1 with TRBJ1-4; D possibly corresponds to TRBD1 (5 bases). This CDR3 is 14 amino acids long. Germline CDR1 and CDR2: SGHRS and YFSETQ. V was cut by 4 bases and J by 4 bases, with 11 bases left in between. The CDR3 sequence is CASSAGRSNEKLFF. CDR3 bases: TGCGCCAGCAGCGCGGGACGGAGTAATGAAAAACTGTTTTTT.

This chain joins TRBV5-5 and TRBJ2-7, with D perhaps being TRBD1 or TRBD2 (5 bases each). Germline values: CDR1 SGHKS, CDR2 YYEKEE (reference sequence). The length of the CDR3 is 14 residues. Trimming removed 4 bases at V and 3 bases at J, with 14 bases between. As DNA, the CDR3 is TGTGCCAGCAGCCACGGGACGTCCGACTACGAGCAGTACTTC. Protein sequence: CASSHGTSDYEQYF.

The rearrangement links TRBV19 to TRBJ2-2; TRBD2 matches at 13 bases. V shed 7 bases, J shed 1 base, and the junction held 3 bases outside the gene matches. The CDR3 runs 16 residues. The germline V gene has CDR1 LNHDA and CDR2 SQIVND (reference sequence). CDR3 nucleotides: TGTGCCAGTACCCGACTAGCGGGAGGGAACACCGGGGAGCTGTTTTTT. As protein: CASTRLAGGNTGELFF.

This chain uses TRBV11-2 with TRBJ1-4; D is uncertain. Germline loops: CDR1 SGHAT, CDR2 FQNNGV. This CDR3 has 13 residues. Trimming pared 3 bases from V and 6 bases from J, leaving 8 bases between. The CDR3 here is CASSLSPDEKLFF. The CDR3 DNA reads TGTGCCAGCAGCTTGAGTCCAGATGAAAAACTGTTTTTT.

This chain uses TRBV18 with TRBJ1-6; possibly TRBD1 for D (6 bases). V was cut by 3 bases and J by 7 bases, with 13 bases left in between. The CDR3 contains 15 residues. Germline lookup yields CDR1 KGHSH and CDR2 LQKENI. In DNA form, the CDR3 reads TGTGCCAGCTCACCCAAAGGGGGGGGGAATTCACCCCTCCACTTT. Its protein is CASSPKGGGNSPLHF.

The CDR3 sequence is CASSPWTSGRAYEQFF. CDR3 DNA sequence: TGTGCCAGCAGCCCGTGGACTAGCGGGAGGGCCTATGAGCAGTTCTTC. The rearrangement joins TRBV14 to TRBJ2-1, with 15 bases that match TRBD2. Germline trimming cut 4 bases from V and 8 bases from J; bases unmatched to any gene: 6. Germline values: CDR1 SGHDN, CDR2 FVKESK. The CDR3 runs to 16 residues.

The gene calls are TRBV29-1 and TRBJ1-2; D remains ambiguous. The length of the CDR3 is 12 residues. V was trimmed by 0 bases and J by 5 bases, leaving 7 bases between them. Germline V gene sequence: CDR1 SQVTM, CDR2 ANQGSEA. This CDR3 reads CSVEDFRYGYTF. The CDR3 nucleotides are TGCAGCGTTGAAGATTTCCGTTATGGCTACACCTTC.

This clone was seen just once. The rearrangement links TRBV14 to TRBJ2-4; D uncertain. This CDR3 comprises 14 residues. V dropped 2 bases and J dropped 0 bases, with 5 bases sitting between them. CDR1 is SGHDN, CDR2 FVKESK, per germline. CDR3 loop: CASSQQVAKNIQYF. CDR3 bases: TGTGCCAGCAGCCAACAGGTAGCCAAAAACATTCAGTACTTC.

This rearrangement joins TRBV19 to TRBJ2-7; D possibly corresponds to TRBD2 (5 bases). The V gene lost 6 bases and the J gene lost 0 bases, with 12 bases spanning the gap. The CDR3 is 14 amino acids. Germline V gives CDR1 LNHDA, CDR2 SQIVND (reference sequence). Written as DNA, the CDR3 is TGTGCCAGTAGCCCAAAGCGGTTCTCCTACGAGCAGTACTTC. It codes for CASSPKRFSYEQYF. Drawing the rest from reference TRBV19 and TRBJ2-7, the complete variable domain is DGGITQSPKYLFRKEGQNVTLSCEQNLNHDAMYWYRQDPGQGLRLIYYSQIVNDFQKGDIAEGYSVSREKKESFPLTVTSAQKNPTAFYLCASSPKRFSYEQYFGPGTRLTVT.

The chain employs TRBV6-1 and TRBJ2-7; either TRBD1 or TRBD2 may supply D (5 bases each). Looked up from germline, CDR1 is MNHNS and CDR2 is SASEGT. The V and J ends lost 2 bases and 9 bases respectively, with 11 bases between them. The CDR3 spans 12 residues. CDR3 nucleotide sequence: TGTGCCAGCAGTGAAAGGGACGCGGGGCAGTACTTC. It codes for CASSERDAGQYF.

The chain has TRBV5-1 and TRBJ1-1; 8 nucleotides align to TRBD1. CDR1 is SGHRS, CDR2 YFSETQ, per germline. V lost 7 bases to trimming and J lost 5 bases; unmatched junction nucleotides: 31. The CDR3 loop spans 21 amino acids. CDR3 loop: CASPTALSRYQGALPGTEAFF. The CDR3 region has the DNA TGCGCCAGCCCTACGGCGTTATCTAGGTATCAGGGGGCGCTCCCTGGGACTGAAGCTTTCTTT.

The CDR3 DNA sequence: TGTGCCAGCAGCTCCCGGAAGGCAGGTTGGGATGAAAAACTGTTTTTT. Encoded protein: CASSSRKAGWDEKLFF. V is TRBV5-6 and J is TRBJ1-4, with D uncertain. The CDR3 length is 16 residues. V lost 3 bases and J 6 bases, leaving 18 bases between the germline ends. CDR1 is SGHDT, CDR2 YYEEEE, per germline.

The gene calls are TRBV3-1 (or the pseudogene TRBV3-2) and TRBJ2-5, with D tentatively TRBD2 (6 bases). V shed 2 bases and J shed 6 bases, with 16 bases lying between them. The CDR3 extends over 15 amino acids. Per germline, CDR1 LGHDT and CDR2 YNNKEL (reference sequence). CDR3 sequence reads: CASSQQSGSGQTQYF. As DNA, the CDR3 is TGTGCCAGCAGCCAACAATCCGGGAGTGGACAGACCCAGTACTTC.

This clone was recorded a few times. Because the CDR3 is missing its conserved closing phenylalanine or tryptophan, this is likely a read error. The limits of the CDR3 on the DNA are not certain, so only TCRdb's listed CDR3 is given. The CDR3 here is CASRLRCRA. The V and J genes are TRBV12-2 and TRBJ2-7; the D call in the table, TRBD1, was not verified against the DNA. TRBV12-2 is a pseudogene segment. The CDR3 extends over 9 residues, inclusive of both ends.

This chain uses TRBV7-9 with TRBJ2-7, with TRBD1 matching over 9 bases. Germline V gives CDR1 SEHNR, CDR2 FQNEAQ (reference sequence). The ends lost 5 bases at V and 5 bases at J; junction bases unmatched: 7. The CDR3 has 14 residues. DNA of the CDR3: TGTGCCAGCAGCCCCATGGACAGGGGCCACGAGCAGTACTTC. Translating gives CASSPMDRGHEQYF.

V and J are TRBV5-4 and TRBJ2-3, with 8 bases matching TRBD1. This CDR3 region has 15 residues. The V and J ends lost 4 bases and 6 bases, in that order; junction bases with no gene match: 10. Germline CDR1 SGHNT, CDR2 YYREEE (reference sequence). CDR3: CASSPDRGYSDTQYF. The CDR3 bases are TGTGCCAGCAGCCCAGACAGGGGTTATTCCGATACGCAGTATTTT.

This clone was counted a few times. The V call is TRBV7-8, the J call TRBJ2-7, with D unclear. The CDR3 covers 13 residues. With 11 bases removed from V and 4 bases from J, the gap between germline ends came to 18 bases. The germline V gene encodes CDR1 SGHVS and CDR2 FQNEAQ. The CDR3 coding sequence is TGTGCCGTGAAGAGCAGTCCGTCTTACGAGCAGTACTTC. It is translated as CAVKSSPSYEQYF.

V and J are TRBV7-3 and TRBJ2-2, with 7 nucleotides matching TRBD2. CDR1 is SGHTA, CDR2 FQGTGA, per germline. The CDR3 consists of 14 residues. The junction had 5 bases not matched to a gene; V was cut back by 4 bases and J by 6 bases. CDR3 in amino acids: CASSSTSRPGELFF. The CDR3 bases are TGTGCCAGCAGCTCGACTAGCCGACCCGGGGAGCTGTTTTTT.

This clone is a singleton in its sample. The chain joins TRBV15 to TRBJ1-1; D is unresolved. Germline CDR1 is LNHNV and CDR2 is YYDKDF (reference sequence). This CDR3 region has 20 residues. V lost 3 bases to trimming and J lost 0 bases, with 26 bases between them. CDR3 in DNA: TGTGCCACCAGCAGGACGCCTCTTTATGAGGACCAAGGATTGAACACTGAAGCTTTCTTT. This sequence encodes CATSRTPLYEDQGLNTEAFF.

This clone has just one count. The genes are TRBV5-4 and TRBJ1-2; D is perhaps TRBD1 (5 bases). V was clipped by 3 bases and J by 4 bases, with 13 bases between them. Germline loops: CDR1 SGHNT, CDR2 YYREEE (reference sequence). The CDR3 totals 14 residues. The CDR3 sequence: CASSSPGERYGYTF. CDR3 sequence (DNA): TGTGCCAGCAGCTCCCCGGGGGAACGCTATGGCTACACCTTC.

This chain links TRBV6-5 with TRBJ1-4, with a tentative D call TRBD1 (5 bases). Trimming took 3 bases from V and 8 from J, leaving 7 bases between them. Germline V gene lookup returns CDR1 MNHEY and CDR2 SVGAGI. The CDR3 totals 12 residues. The CDR3 region has the DNA TGTGCCAGCAGTTATAGGGACGAAAAACTGTTTTTT. Amino acid sequence: CASSYRDEKLFF.

This clone was observed once. The chain recombines TRBV9 with TRBJ2-3, with 8 positions matching TRBD1. Per the germline V gene, CDR1 is SGDLS and CDR2 is YYNGEE. V dropped 0 bases and J dropped 8; count of bases not matched to a gene: 11. CDR3 length: 16 amino acids. DNA for the CDR3: TGTGCCAGCAGCGTAGGCGGGACAGGCCTAGCAGTTACGCAGTATTTT. Translating gives CASSVGGTGLAVTQYF.

This clone has just one count. The J gene is TRBJ1-1, the V gene TRBV14; TRBD1 might be the D (5 bases). The CDR3 extends over 13 amino acids. CDR1 is SGHDN and CDR2 is FVKESK in the germline V gene. V shed 4 bases and J shed 3 bases, with 9 bases lying between them. The CDR3 sequence is CASSPWGDTEAFF. As DNA, the CDR3 is TGTGCCAGCAGCCCCTGGGGGGACACTGAAGCTTTCTTT. The variable domain in full, with the rest retrieved from reference TRBV14 and TRBJ1-1, is EAGVTQFPSHSVIEKGQTVTLRCDPISGHDNLYWYRRVMGKEIKFLLHFVKESKQDESGMPNNRFLAERTGGTYSTLKVQPAELEDSGVYFCASSPWGDTEAFFGQGTRLTVV.